This passage covers 31 T cell receptor beta chains from one sample sequenced in a study of T cell repertoires in ileal Crohn's disease. The data were produced by immunoSEQ multiplex PCR, yet TCRdb's version contains in-frame clones alone and is incomplete. The table includes thousands of clones, around 85% detected once. The sequenced sample was ileal tissue. The source is an adult with Crohn's disease.

This chain uses TRBV5-6 with TRBJ2-7; D is uncertain. Germline CDR1 is SGHDT and CDR2 is YYEEEE. This CDR3 comprises 11 residues. Trimming took off 3 bases at V and 4 bases at J, with 5 bases between the two ends. The CDR3 loop is CASSSYYEQYF. Written as DNA, the CDR3 is TGTGCCAGCAGCTCCTATTACGAGCAGTACTTC.

The V gene is TRBV7-2, the J gene TRBJ1-1, with 7 bases that match TRBD1. The CDR3 runs 14 residues. V lost 5 bases, J lost 0 bases, and 3 bases stayed unmatched. Looked up from germline, CDR1 is SGHTA and CDR2 is FQGNSA. The CDR3 DNA sequence: TGTGCCAGCAGCCGAGGACAGGTGAACACTGAAGCTTTCTTT. It yields the protein CASSRGQVNTEAFF.

This rearrangement joins TRBV2 to TRBJ2-3; 9 positions agree with TRBD2. The CDR3 is made up of 16 amino acids. Trimming removed 4 bases from V and 2 bases from J; junction bases left unmatched: 7. CDR1 is SNHLY and CDR2 is FYNNEI in the germline V gene. The CDR3 loop is CASSGGTSLSTDTQYF. As DNA, the CDR3 is TGTGCCAGCAGTGGGGGGACTAGCTTATCCACAGATACGCAGTATTTT.

With respect to this clone: An end of the junction differs from the germline gene, which may be a read error. The chain uses TRBV18 and TRBJ1-2; TRBD1 agrees at 7 bases. The CDR3 sequence is 12 residues long. Germline V gives CDR1 KGHSH, CDR2 LQKENI. The chain's CDR3 is CASSPLGQVPSF. The CDR3 DNA sequence: TGTGCCAGCTCACCACTAGGACAGGTCCCAAGCTTC.

V gene TRBV7-2 combines with J gene TRBJ2-1; D call uncertain. The CDR3 consists of 12 residues. The V and J ends lost 7 bases and 0 bases respectively, with 4 bases between them. Germline-derived CDR1 and CDR2 are SGHTA and FQGNSA. In DNA, the CDR3 is TGTGCCAGCAAGAGCTCCTACAATGAGCAGTTCTTC. This encodes CASKSSYNEQFF.

The chain couples TRBV6-6 to TRBJ2-4, with 11 bases matching TRBD1. Unmatched junction bases numbered 10, after V lost 5 bases and J lost 10 bases. The CDR3 runs to 15 residues. Germline V gives CDR1 MNHNY, CDR2 SVGAGI (reference sequence). CDR3 in DNA: TGTGCCAGCAGTCACCCGGGACAGGGGGGTTTTATTCAGTACTTC. This translates into CASSHPGQGGFIQYF.

The chain couples TRBV5-1 to TRBJ1-1; 10 bases are shared with TRBD1. The CDR3 has 15 residues. The germline gives CDR1 SGHRS, CDR2 YFSETQ. Trimming at V came to 0 bases and at J to 5 bases, leaving 4 bases not matched to a gene. In DNA form, the CDR3 reads TGCGCCAGCAGCTTGGGGACAGGGGGGATAACTGAAGCTTTCTTT. Its translation: CASSLGTGGITEAFF.

The rearrangement joins TRBV2 to TRBJ2-5; 10 bases are shared with TRBD2. V gave up 6 bases and J gave up 5 bases; unmatched junction bases: 6. This CDR3 comprises 14 residues. CDR1 SNHLY and CDR2 FYNNEI come from the germline V gene. DNA of the CDR3: TGTGCCAGCAGGGAGCGGGGGGGCCGGGAGACCCAGTACTTC. This translates into CASRERGGRETQYF.

The chain combines TRBV4-2 with TRBJ2-2; 11 positions match TRBD2. The V and J ends lost 3 bases and 6 bases, in that order; junction bases with no gene match: 6. CDR1 is LGHNA and CDR2 is YNFKEQ in the germline V gene. CDR3 length equals 16 residues. The CDR3 is CASSHLTSGDPGELFF. The CDR3 DNA follows: TGTGCCAGCAGCCACCTGACTAGCGGGGATCCCGGGGAGCTGTTTTTT.

This chain's CDR3 is CASSPSGGGSYEQYF. CDR3 sequence (DNA): TGTGCCAGCAGCCCTTCGGGAGGGGGCTCCTACGAGCAGTACTTC. The chain has TRBV7-2 and TRBJ2-7; 8 bases agree with TRBD2. V lost 5 bases to trimming and J lost 0 bases; unmatched junction nucleotides: 6. The CDR3 runs to 15 residues. The germline CDR1 and CDR2 sequences are SGHTA and FQGNSA.

The V call is TRBV9, the J call TRBJ2-3, with 7 bases identical to TRBD1. From germline, CDR1 is SGDLS and CDR2 YYNGEE. V lost 3 bases, J lost 1 base, and 11 bases stayed unmatched. The CDR3 runs to 17 residues. The CDR3 sequence is CASSAGQNGRGTDTQYF. The CDR3 DNA reads TGTGCCAGCAGCGCGGGACAGAATGGAAGGGGCACAGATACGCAGTATTTT.

This rearrangement joins TRBV5-6 to TRBJ2-1; the D gene is possibly TRBD2 (7 bases). CDR3 length equals 14 residues. Germline assignment: CDR1 SGHDT and CDR2 YYEEEE. V gave up 0 bases and J gave up 7 bases, with 11 bases separating them. The CDR3, as DNA: TGTGCCAGCAGCTTGGAGGGGGGGGCGAATGAGCAGTTCTTC. Residues: CASSLEGGANEQFF.

The J gene is TRBJ1-2, the V gene TRBV4-2; the D gene is possibly TRBD1 (6 bases). This CDR3 has 13 residues. Germline CDR1 LGHNA, CDR2 YNFKEQ. V dropped 5 bases and J dropped 8 bases, with 15 bases sitting between them. CDR3 region: CASSYGGPGGYTF. CDR3 DNA sequence: TGTGCCAGCAGCTACGGGGGGCCTGGGGGCTACACCTTC.

V usage is TRBV10-1 and J usage is TRBJ2-1, with a tentative D call TRBD1 (5 bases). V dropped 0 bases and J dropped 0 bases, with 12 bases sitting between them. Germline-derived CDR1 and CDR2 are WNHNN and SYGVQD (reference sequence). The CDR3 totals 17 residues. Here the CDR3 DNA reads TGCGCCAGCAGTGAGTCATTGGGGCCGAGCTCCTACAATGAGCAGTTCTTC. Translation: CASSESLGPSSYNEQFF.

The gene calls are TRBV4-1 and TRBJ1-6; TRBD1 is a possible D gene (6 bases). Looked up from germline, CDR1 is MGHRA and CDR2 is YSYEKL. The V gene lost 2 bases and the J gene lost 4 bases, with 6 bases spanning the gap. The CDR3 is made up of 14 amino acids. CDR3 residues: CASSQTGYNSPLHF. The CDR3 region has the DNA TGCGCCAGCAGCCAAACAGGGTATAATTCACCCCTCCACTTT.

The chain has TRBV28 and TRBJ2-7, with TRBD2 matching over 10 bases. Germline CDR1 reads MDHEN; CDR2 reads SYDVKM. V trimming: 6 bases; J trimming: 4 bases; junction bases outside the gene matches: 9. This CDR3 has 15 residues. The CDR3 DNA follows: TGTGCCAGCAGGACGGGACTAGCGCCCCTTTACGAGCAGTACTTC. It yields the protein CASRTGLAPLYEQYF.

This sequence joins TRBV7-2 and TRBJ2-2, with TRBD1 as a possible D gene (5 bases). The V end lost 1 base, the J end lost 6 bases, and 9 bases lay between the germline ends. The CDR3 totals 14 residues. Germline CDR1 SGHTA, CDR2 FQGNSA. In DNA form, the CDR3 reads TGTGCCAGCAGCTTAGGCCGACAGCCCGGGGAGCTGTTTTTT. Its protein product is CASSLGRQPGELFF.

The chain carries TRBV5-6 and TRBJ1-4; 9 positions agree with TRBD1. With 4 bases clipped from V and 7 bases from J, the junction kept 5 bases outside the gene matches. Germline V gene data show CDR1 as SGHDT and CDR2 as YYEEEE. This CDR3 contains 14 residues. CDR3 sequence reads: CASSTRDRAEKLFF. Here the CDR3 DNA reads TGTGCCAGCAGCACCCGGGACAGGGCTGAAAAACTGTTTTTT.

Only a few counts were recorded for this clone. V usage is TRBV19 and J usage is TRBJ1-5; no clear D. Germline CDR1 is LNHDA and CDR2 is SQIVND (reference sequence). The CDR3 runs to 13 residues. The V end was cut by 7 bases, the J end by 2 bases, with 9 bases between. The CDR3 is CASKTGGNQPQHF. CDR3 nucleotide sequence: TGTGCCAGTAAGACTGGAGGCAATCAGCCCCAGCATTTT.

The chain employs TRBV28 and TRBJ1-6; 10 bases are a match to TRBD1. J gave up 9 bases and V 3 bases, and 5 bases lay outside the gene matches. The length of the CDR3 is 15 residues. Germline lookup yields CDR1 MDHEN and CDR2 SYDVKM. CDR3: CASSLEGTGVSPLHF. Written as DNA, the CDR3 is TGTGCCAGCAGTTTGGAAGGGACAGGGGTTTCACCCCTCCACTTT.

The CDR3 coding sequence is TGTGCCAGCAGTGAAAGCCGGGGAAACACCATATATTTT. It translates to CASSESRGNTIYF. This chain uses TRBV6-1 with TRBJ1-3; D gene ambiguous. This CDR3 has 13 residues. The germline V and J ends were trimmed by 2 bases and 4 bases, with 6 bases remaining between them. Germline CDR1 reads MNHNS; CDR2 reads SASEGT.

The gene calls are TRBV27 and TRBJ2-1, with D perhaps TRBD2 (7 bases). The CDR3 consists of 17 residues. Trimming cost V 3 bases and J 7 bases, with 22 bases left between them. Per the germline V gene, CDR1 is MNHEY and CDR2 is SMNVEV (reference sequence). The DNA for the CDR3 is TGTGCCAGCAGTTTGGGCAAAGGGGGGGCGAACCGGAATGAGCAGTTCTTC. Protein sequence: CASSLGKGGANRNEQFF.

The J gene is TRBJ2-2, the V gene TRBV28, with a possible D match to TRBD2 (5 bases). The CDR3 loop spans 15 amino acids. Trimming left V 5 bases short and J 0 bases short, with 10 bases between. CDR1 is MDHEN, CDR2 SYDVKM, per germline. Here the CDR3 reads CASSLAGANTGELFF. The CDR3 DNA reads TGTGCCAGCAGTCTAGCAGGCGCGAACACCGGGGAGCTGTTTTTT.

The rearrangement links TRBV14 to TRBJ2-1; 11 bases align to TRBD2. Germline CDR1 reads SGHDN; CDR2 reads FVKESK. J lost 1 base, V lost 2 bases, and 7 bases had no gene match. This CDR3 is built from 18 residues. Here the CDR3 reads CASSQRNSGGASYNEQFF. CDR3 nucleotide sequence: TGTGCCAGCAGCCAACGTAATAGCGGGGGGGCGTCCTACAATGAGCAGTTCTTC.

This chain uses TRBV2 with TRBJ2-3; D not certain. V lost 6 bases to trimming and J lost 4 bases, with 14 bases between them. CDR1 SNHLY and CDR2 FYNNEI come from the germline V gene. The CDR3 has 14 residues. CDR3 coding DNA: TGTGCCAGCAGGGCCCGCGGTGGCGCAGATACGCAGTATTTT. Protein: CASRARGGADTQYF.

This clone turned up a few times. The chain links TRBV7-2 to TRBJ1-2; TRBD1 matches 7 bases. The CDR3 has 16 amino acids. The germline V gene encodes CDR1 SGHTA and CDR2 FQGNSA. V trimming: 5 bases; J trimming: 4 bases; junction bases outside the gene matches: 13. Here the CDR3 reads CASSTSGRGLVYGYTF. As DNA, the CDR3 is TGTGCCAGCAGCACAAGCGGTAGGGGGCTCGTCTATGGCTACACCTTC. Full variable domain (missing parts from reference TRBV7-2 and TRBJ1-2): GAGVSQSPSNKVTEKGKDVELRCDPISGHTALYWYRQSLGQGLEFLIYFQGNSAPDKSGLPSDRFSAERTGGSVSTLTIQRTQQEDSAVYLCASSTSGRGLVYGYTFGSGTRLTVV.

The V and J genes are TRBV5-1 and TRBJ2-1, with D maybe TRBD1 (5 bases). V was pared by 0 bases and J by 4 bases, with 14 bases between. The length of the CDR3 is 16 residues. From germline, CDR1 is SGHRS and CDR2 YFSETQ. The CDR3 DNA is TGCGCCAGCAGCTTGGGTAGCAGGGTGGCGTACAATGAGCAGTTCTTC. Translated, it gives CASSLGSRVAYNEQFF.

J is TRBJ1-5 and V is TRBV5-6; TRBD1 matches at 9 bases. The CDR3 length is 15 residues. V gave up 0 bases and J gave up 3 bases; unmatched junction bases: 1. CDR1 is SGHDT, CDR2 YYEEEE, per germline. The CDR3 nucleotides read TGTGCCAGCAGCTTGGGACAGGGGGTCAATCAGCCCCAGCATTTT. Its translation: CASSLGQGVNQPQHF.

CDR3 residues: CASSRTPGGGGANYGYTF. CDR3 DNA: TGTGCCAGCTCACGAACCCCAGGGGGCGGGGGAGCTAACTATGGCTACACCTTC. The rearrangement uses TRBV18 and TRBJ1-2, with TRBD1 identical over 8 bases. The germline V gene has CDR1 KGHSH and CDR2 LQKENI. The CDR3 contains 18 residues. V trimming: 4 bases; J trimming: 0 bases; junction bases outside the gene matches: 13.

The chain joins TRBV6-1 to TRBJ1-5, with D unclear. Trimming pared 6 bases from V and 3 bases from J, leaving 9 bases between. This CDR3 is built from 13 residues. Germline lookup yields CDR1 MNHNS and CDR2 SASEGT. CDR3: CASRYSDNQPQHF. The DNA of the CDR3 is TGTGCCAGCAGATACAGTGACAATCAGCCCCAGCATTTT.

This clone showed up just once. The V gene is TRBV27, the J gene TRBJ1-1; 7 positions agree with TRBD1. The CDR3 runs 13 residues. Looked up from germline, CDR1 is MNHEY and CDR2 is SMNVEV (reference sequence). V lost 6 bases and J lost 5; bases outside the gene matches: 6. The CDR3 nucleotides are TGTGCCAGCAGCAAACAGGGGTGGACTGAAGCTTTCTTT. This gives the protein CASSKQGWTEAFF.